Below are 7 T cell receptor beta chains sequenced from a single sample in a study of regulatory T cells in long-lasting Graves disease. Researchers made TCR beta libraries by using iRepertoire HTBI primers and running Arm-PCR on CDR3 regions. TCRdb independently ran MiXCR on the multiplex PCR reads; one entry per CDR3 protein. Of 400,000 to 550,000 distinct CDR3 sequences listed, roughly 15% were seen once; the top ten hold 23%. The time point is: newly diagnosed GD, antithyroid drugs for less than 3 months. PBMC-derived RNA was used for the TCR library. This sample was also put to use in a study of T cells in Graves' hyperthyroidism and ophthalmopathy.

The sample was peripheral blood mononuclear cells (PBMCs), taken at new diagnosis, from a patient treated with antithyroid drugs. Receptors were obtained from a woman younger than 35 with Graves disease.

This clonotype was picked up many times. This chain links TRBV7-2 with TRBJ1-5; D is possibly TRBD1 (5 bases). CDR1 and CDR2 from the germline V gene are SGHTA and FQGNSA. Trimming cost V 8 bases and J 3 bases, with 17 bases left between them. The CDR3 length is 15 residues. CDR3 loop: CASQVDRALNQPQHF. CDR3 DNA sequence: TGTGCCAGCCAAGTCGACAGAGCTCTCAATCAGCCCCAGCATTTT. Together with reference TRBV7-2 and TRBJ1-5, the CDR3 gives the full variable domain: GAGVSQSPSNKVTEKGKDVELRCDPISGHTALYWYRQSLGQGLEFLIYFQGNSAPDKSGLPSDRFSAERTGGSVSTLTIQRTQQEDSAVYLCASQVDRALNQPQHFGDGTRLSIL.

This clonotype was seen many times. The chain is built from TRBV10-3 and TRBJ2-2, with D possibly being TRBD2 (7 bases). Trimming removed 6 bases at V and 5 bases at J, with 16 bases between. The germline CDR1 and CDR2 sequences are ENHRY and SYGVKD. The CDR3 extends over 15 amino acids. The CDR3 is CAIRGSGQGTGELFF. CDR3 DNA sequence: TGTGCCATCAGGGGTAGCGGGCAGGGGACCGGGGAGCTGTTTTTT.

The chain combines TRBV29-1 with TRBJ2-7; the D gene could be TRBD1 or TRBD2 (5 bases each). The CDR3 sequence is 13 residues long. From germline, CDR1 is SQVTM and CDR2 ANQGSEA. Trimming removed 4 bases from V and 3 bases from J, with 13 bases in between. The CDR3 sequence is CSVGDGALYEQYF. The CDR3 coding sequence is TGCAGCGTTGGGGACGGGGCTCTCTACGAGCAGTACTTC.

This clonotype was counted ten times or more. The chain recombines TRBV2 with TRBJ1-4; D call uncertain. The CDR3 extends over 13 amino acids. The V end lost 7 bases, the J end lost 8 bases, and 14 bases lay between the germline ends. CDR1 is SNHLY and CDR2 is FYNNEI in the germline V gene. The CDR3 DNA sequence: TGTGCCAGCAACTATAGGGTTGGCGAAAAACTGTTTTTT. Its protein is CASNYRVGEKLFF.

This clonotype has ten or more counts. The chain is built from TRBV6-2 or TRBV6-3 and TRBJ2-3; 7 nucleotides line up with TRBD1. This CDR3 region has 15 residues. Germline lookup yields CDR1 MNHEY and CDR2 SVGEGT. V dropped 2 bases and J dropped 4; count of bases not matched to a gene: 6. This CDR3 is CASSYLTGSADTQYF. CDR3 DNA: TGTGCCAGCAGTTACCTGACAGGGTCGGCAGATACGCAGTATTTT.

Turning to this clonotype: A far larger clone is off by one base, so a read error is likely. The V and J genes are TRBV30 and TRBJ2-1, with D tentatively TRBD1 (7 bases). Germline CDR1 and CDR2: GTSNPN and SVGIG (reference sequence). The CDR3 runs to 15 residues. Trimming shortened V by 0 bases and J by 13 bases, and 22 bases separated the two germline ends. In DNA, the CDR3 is TGTGCCTGGAGTGTAGGGGGAGGCAGGGGGGAGACCCAGTTCTTC. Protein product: CAWSVGGGRGETQFF.

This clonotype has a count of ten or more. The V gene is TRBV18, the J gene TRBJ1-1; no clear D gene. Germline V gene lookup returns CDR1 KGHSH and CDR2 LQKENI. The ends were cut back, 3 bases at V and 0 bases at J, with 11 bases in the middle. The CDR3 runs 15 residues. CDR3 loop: CASSPRQTVNTEAFF. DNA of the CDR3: TGTGCCAGCTCACCTCGGCAGACCGTGAACACTGAAGCTTTCTTT.